This T cell receptor beta chain comes out of a study of OX40 agonist ivuxolimab in advanced cancers. Concerning the study at large: The costimulatory receptor OX40 (CD134) was targeted by ivuxolimab, a fully human IgG2 agonistic monoclonal antibody. Intravenous ivuxolimab was administered to patients every 2 weeks at six dose levels: 0.01, 0.1, 0.3, 1.5, 3 and 10 mg/kg. Of the approximately 50 dose-escalation patients, hepatocellular carcinoma was present in approximately 20, melanoma in approximately 15, renal cell carcinoma in 9 and head and neck cancer in 9. In the dose-escalation cohort, roughly four fifths of patients were male, and the mean age was roughly 60 years, with a range of about 23 to 85. Patients were allowed to have had prior anti-PD-1, anti-PD-L1 or anti-CTLA-4 therapy, and less than 45% of the dose-escalation patients had previously received checkpoint inhibitors. Partial responses were achieved by three dose-escalation patients, of whom one had hepatocellular carcinoma and two had cutaneous melanoma. Peripheral TCRbeta sequencing aimed to test whether ivuxolimab altered TCR sequence diversity and caused clonal T-cell expansion. The monotherapy dose-escalation portion (N ≈ 57 patients) of the phase I ivuxolimab trial is reported in the paper. Overall study outcomes, separate from this receptor: After ivuxolimab, expanded clones were on average more numerous among CD8+ T cells than among CD4+ T cells. In the 0.1-3.0 mg/kg groups, partial responders had among the lowest normalized peripheral clonal expansion, particularly in CD8+ T cells. The antigen specificity of the clonally expanded peripheral T cells was not determined. At doses from 0.1 to 3.0 mg/kg, clonal expansion was seen in both CD4+ and CD8+ blood T cells between baseline and week 6. Low levels of normalized T-cell clonal expansion were also seen in some nonresponding patients.

Genomic DNA was extracted from sorted cells for sequencing of the TCRbeta CDR3 region. The immunoSEQ Assay was used to sequence the TCRbeta CDR3 regions. Held by TCRdb, this immuneACCESS table contains in-frame sequences only and omits some clones. Under half of the omission traces to an unresolved V gene where checked; the cause of the rest is unknown. In all, the sample holds about 69,000 clones, and roughly nine tenths of those were seen once. Of the sample, under 0.35% is held by the ten largest clones. Patients with a history of autoimmune disease or receiving systemic immunosuppression were excluded from the trial. Peripheral blood for TCR sequencing was collected from all dose cohorts at baseline, on cycle 4 day 1, and on cycle 7 day 1. The samples were drawn from a first-in-human, open-label, multicenter phase I dose-escalation trial of ivuxolimab. Adults with locally advanced or metastatic head and neck squamous cell, hepatocellular, melanoma or renal cell carcinoma were enrolled in the trial. CD4+ and CD8+ T cells were sorted separately from peripheral blood before TCR sequencing.

With respect to this clone: There is no known antigen for this receptor. Base-call qualities are not available, and no considerably larger clone is one nucleotide away.

The sample in question was CD4+ or CD8+ T cells sorted from blood, obtained in a trial of the OX40 agonist ivuxolimab. The receptor was derived from an adult with an advanced solid tumor such as melanoma, head and neck, liver or kidney cancer.

The DNA is TGTGCCAGCAGTTCGCCCAGCCGGTCCCCCTACGAGCAGTACTTC. Translated, it reads CASSSPSRSPYEQYF. The chain uses TRBV28 and TRBJ2-7; the D gene remains uncertain. The CDR3 runs 15 amino acids, cysteine and phenylalanine included. Left in the record is the CDR3 DNA by itself, 45 bases read in frame from the first base. Via the germline V gene, CDR1 is MDHEN and CDR2 SYDVKM. V is cut by 4 bases and J by 2 bases, and the space between the germline ends is 15 bases. Beyond the CDR3, the reference TRBV28 and TRBJ2-7 genes provide the residues; the full variable domain reads: DVKVTQSSRYLVKRTGEKVFLECVQDMDHENMFWYRQDPGLGLRLIYFSYDVKMKEKGDIPEGYSVSREKKERFSLILESASTNQTSMYLCASSSPSRSPYEQYFGPGTRLTVT.